This TCR beta chain was captured in a study of molecular identifiers for immune sequencing clone quantification. V shed 4 bases, J shed 2 bases, and the junction held 5 bases outside the gene matches. Germline loops: CDR1 SEHNR, CDR2 FQNEAQ (reference sequence). CDR3 length equals 16 residues. The table lists this clonotype with many counts. The antigen is undetermined. From the PCR reads, TCRdb called clonotypes with MiXCR, one entry per CDR3 protein. The table lists approximately 680,000 distinct CDR3 sequences, over 25% of them singletons. General study results and limits: Clones above 20 RNA copies contained over 99% of effector molecules and under 1% of naive molecules. A single cell's spiked Jurkat TCR RNA was reportedly detectable among 900,000 to 1,000,000 naive cells.

The origin of this receptor is a human donor in good health. Some libraries in this study had Jurkat cell RNA spiked in. The chain joins TRBV7-9 to TRBJ2-7; 13 bases fit TRBD2. Sequenced: naive CD8+ T cells from blood, with Jurkat cell RNA spiked in. Subset specified: FACS-sorted CD8+CD4-CCR7+CD45RA+ naive T cells. The CDR3 coding sequence is TGTGCCAGCAGCTCCTTTACTAGCGGGGGGGCCTACGAGCAGTACTTC. It codes for CASSSFTSGGAYEQYF. Full variable domain (remainder filled in from reference TRBV7-9 and TRBJ2-7): DTGVSQNPRHKITKRGQNVTFRCDPISEHNRLYWYRQTLGQGPEFLTYFQNEAQLEKSRLLSDRFSAERPKGSFSTLEIQRTEQGDSAMYLCASSSFTSGGAYEQYFGPGTRLTVT.